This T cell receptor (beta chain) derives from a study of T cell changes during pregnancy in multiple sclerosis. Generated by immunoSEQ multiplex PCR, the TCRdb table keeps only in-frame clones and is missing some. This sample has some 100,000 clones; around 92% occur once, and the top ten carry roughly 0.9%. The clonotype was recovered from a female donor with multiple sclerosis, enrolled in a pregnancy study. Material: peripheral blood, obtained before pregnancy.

The CDR3 DNA is TGTGCCAGCAGCTTGGGCAGGGGGAGCTTTGAAAAACTGTTTTTT. It codes for CASSLGRGSFEKLFF. The chain combines TRBV7-2 with TRBJ1-4, with 7 nucleotides matching TRBD1. CDR1 and CDR2 from the germline V gene are SGHTA and FQGNSA. The CDR3 loop spans 15 amino acids. V trimming: 3 bases; J trimming: 7 bases; junction bases outside the gene matches: 8.